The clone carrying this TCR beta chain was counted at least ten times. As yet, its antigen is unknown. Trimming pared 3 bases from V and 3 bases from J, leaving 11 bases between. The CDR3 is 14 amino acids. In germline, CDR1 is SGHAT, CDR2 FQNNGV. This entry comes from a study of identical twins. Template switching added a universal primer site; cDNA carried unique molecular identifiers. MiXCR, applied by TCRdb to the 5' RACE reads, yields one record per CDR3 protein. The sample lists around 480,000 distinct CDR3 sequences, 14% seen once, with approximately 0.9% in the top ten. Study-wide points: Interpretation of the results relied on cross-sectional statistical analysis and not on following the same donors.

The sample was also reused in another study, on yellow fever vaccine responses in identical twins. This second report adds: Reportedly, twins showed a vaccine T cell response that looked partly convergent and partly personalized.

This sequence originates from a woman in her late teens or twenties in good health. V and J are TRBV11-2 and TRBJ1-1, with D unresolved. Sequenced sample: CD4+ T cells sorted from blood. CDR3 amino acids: CASSLSVLDTEAFF. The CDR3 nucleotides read TGTGCCAGCAGCTTGTCCGTCCTAGACACTGAAGCTTTCTTT.